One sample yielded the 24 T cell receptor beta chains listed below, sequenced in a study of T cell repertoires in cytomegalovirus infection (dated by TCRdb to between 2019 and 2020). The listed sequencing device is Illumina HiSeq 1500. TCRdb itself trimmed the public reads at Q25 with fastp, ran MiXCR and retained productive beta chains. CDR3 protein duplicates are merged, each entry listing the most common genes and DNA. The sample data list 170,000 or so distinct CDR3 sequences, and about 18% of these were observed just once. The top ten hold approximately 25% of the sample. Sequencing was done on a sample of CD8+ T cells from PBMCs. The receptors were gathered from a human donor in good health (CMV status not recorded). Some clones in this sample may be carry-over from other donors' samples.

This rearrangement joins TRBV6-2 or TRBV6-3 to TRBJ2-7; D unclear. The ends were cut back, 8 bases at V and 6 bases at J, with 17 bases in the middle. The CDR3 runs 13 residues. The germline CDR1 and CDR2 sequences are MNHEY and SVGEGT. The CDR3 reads CASLRYKTGEQYF. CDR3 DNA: TGTGCCAGCCTGCGGTACAAAACTGGCGAGCAGTACTTC.

The CDR3 bases are TGTGCCAGCACCCAGACAGGGGTTCGAGCTTTCTTT. Its protein product is CASTQTGVRAFF. The V call is TRBV2, the J call TRBJ1-1; 8 nucleotides agree with TRBD1. The germline gives CDR1 SNHLY, CDR2 FYNNEI. The CDR3 totals 12 residues. Trimming took 7 bases from V and 10 from J; bases not matched to a gene: 8.

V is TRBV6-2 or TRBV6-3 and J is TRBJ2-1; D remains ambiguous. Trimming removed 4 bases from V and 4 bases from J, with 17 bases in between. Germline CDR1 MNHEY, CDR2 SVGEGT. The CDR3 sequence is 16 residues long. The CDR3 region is CASSFLGNQPYNEQFF. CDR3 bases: TGTGCCAGCAGTTTCCTGGGGAACCAACCTTACAATGAGCAGTTCTTC.

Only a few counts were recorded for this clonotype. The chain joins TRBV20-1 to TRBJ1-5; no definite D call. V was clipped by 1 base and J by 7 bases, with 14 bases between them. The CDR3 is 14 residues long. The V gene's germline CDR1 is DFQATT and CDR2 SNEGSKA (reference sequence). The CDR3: CSARVVGVGQPQHF. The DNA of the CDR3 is TGCAGTGCTAGAGTAGTTGGGGTGGGACAGCCCCAGCATTTT.

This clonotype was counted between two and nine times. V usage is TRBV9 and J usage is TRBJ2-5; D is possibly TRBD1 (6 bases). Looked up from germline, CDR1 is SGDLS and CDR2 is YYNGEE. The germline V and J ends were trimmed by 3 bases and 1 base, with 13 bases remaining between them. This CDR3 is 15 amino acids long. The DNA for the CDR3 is TGTGCCAGCAGCGGCCGGGACAACCTCCAAGAGACCCAGTACTTC. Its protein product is CASSGRDNLQETQYF.

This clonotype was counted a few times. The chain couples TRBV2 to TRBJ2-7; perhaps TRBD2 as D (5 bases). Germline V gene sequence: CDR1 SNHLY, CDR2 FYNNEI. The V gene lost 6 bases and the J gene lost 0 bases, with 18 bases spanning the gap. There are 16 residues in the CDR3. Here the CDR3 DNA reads TGTGCCAGCAGGGTTCACGTTTCGGGGTCCTCCTACGAGCAGTACTTC. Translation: CASRVHVSGSSYEQYF.

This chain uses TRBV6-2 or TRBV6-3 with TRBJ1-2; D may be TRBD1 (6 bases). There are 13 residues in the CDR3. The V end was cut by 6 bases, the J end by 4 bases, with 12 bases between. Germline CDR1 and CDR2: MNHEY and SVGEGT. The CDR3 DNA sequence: TGTGCCAGCAGCAGCGACAGGTCCTATGGCTACACCTTC. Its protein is CASSSDRSYGYTF.

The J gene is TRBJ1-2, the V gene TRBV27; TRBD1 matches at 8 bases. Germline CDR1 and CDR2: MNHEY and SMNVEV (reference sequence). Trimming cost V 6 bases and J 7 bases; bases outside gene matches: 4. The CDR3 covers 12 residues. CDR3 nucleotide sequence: TGTGCCAGCAGCGGGACAGGAGTTGGCTACACCTTC. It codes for CASSGTGVGYTF.

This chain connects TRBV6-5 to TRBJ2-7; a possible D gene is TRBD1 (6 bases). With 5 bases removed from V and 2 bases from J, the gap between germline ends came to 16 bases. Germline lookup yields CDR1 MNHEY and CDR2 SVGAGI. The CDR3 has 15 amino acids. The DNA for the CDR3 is TGTGCCAGCAGTACGCATCGTGGACAGCCCTACGAGCAGTACTTC. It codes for CASSTHRGQPYEQYF.

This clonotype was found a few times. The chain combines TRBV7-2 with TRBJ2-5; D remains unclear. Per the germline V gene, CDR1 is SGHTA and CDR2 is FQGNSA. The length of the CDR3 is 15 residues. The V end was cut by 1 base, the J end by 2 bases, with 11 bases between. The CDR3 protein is CASSLEAVNQETQYF. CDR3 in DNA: TGTGCCAGCAGCTTAGAAGCTGTGAATCAAGAGACCCAGTACTTC.

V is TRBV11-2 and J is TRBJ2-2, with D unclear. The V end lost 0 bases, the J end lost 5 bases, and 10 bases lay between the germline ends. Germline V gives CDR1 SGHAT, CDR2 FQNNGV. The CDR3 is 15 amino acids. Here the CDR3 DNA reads TGTGCCAGCAGCTTAGAATACGATACAACCGGGGAGCTGTTTTTT. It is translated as CASSLEYDTTGELFF.

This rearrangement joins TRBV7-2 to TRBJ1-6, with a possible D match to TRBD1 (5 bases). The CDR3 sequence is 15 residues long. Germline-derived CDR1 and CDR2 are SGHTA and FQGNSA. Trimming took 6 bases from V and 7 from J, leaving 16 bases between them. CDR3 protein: CASSHRGPPNSPLHF. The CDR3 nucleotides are TGTGCCAGCAGTCACCGGGGACCGCCCAATTCACCCCTCCACTTT.

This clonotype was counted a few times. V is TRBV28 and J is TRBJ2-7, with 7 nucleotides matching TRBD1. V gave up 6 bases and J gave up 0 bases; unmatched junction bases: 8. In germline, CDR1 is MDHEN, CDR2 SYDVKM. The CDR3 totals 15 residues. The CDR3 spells CASRLNRDSSYEQYF. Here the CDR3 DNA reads TGTGCCAGCAGACTAAATCGGGACAGCTCCTACGAGCAGTACTTC.

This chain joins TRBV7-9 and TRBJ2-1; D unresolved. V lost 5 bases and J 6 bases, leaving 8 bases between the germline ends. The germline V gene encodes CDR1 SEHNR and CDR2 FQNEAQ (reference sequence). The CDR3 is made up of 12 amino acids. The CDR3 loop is CASSPSVNEQFF. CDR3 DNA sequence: TGTGCCAGCAGCCCGAGCGTCAATGAGCAGTTCTTC.

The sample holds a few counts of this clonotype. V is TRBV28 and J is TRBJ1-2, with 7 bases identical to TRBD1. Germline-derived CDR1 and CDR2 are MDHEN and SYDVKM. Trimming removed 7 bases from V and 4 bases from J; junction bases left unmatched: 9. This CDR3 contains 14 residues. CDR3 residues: CASIPTGFIYGYTF. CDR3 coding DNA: TGTGCCAGCATCCCGACAGGGTTCATCTATGGCTACACCTTC.

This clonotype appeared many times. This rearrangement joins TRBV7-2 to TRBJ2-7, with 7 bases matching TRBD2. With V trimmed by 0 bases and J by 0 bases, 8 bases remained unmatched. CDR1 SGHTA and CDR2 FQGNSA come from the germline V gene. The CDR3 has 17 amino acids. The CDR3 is CASSLAASGFSSYEQYF. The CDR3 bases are TGTGCCAGCAGCTTAGCCGCTAGCGGTTTTAGCTCCTACGAGCAGTACTTC.

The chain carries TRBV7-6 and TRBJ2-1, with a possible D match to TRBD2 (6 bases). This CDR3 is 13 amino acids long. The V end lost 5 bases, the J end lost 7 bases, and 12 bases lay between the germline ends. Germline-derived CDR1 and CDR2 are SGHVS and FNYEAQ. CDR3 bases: TGTGCCAGCAGCGAGGGACTTGCTAATGAGCAGTTCTTC. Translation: CASSEGLANEQFF.

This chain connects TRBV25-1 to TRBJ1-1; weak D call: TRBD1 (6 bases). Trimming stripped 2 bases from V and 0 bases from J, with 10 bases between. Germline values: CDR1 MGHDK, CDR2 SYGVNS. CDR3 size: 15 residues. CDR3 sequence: CASSEVAGVNTEAFF. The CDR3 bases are TGTGCCAGCAGTGAAGTTGCAGGGGTGAACACTGAAGCTTTCTTT.

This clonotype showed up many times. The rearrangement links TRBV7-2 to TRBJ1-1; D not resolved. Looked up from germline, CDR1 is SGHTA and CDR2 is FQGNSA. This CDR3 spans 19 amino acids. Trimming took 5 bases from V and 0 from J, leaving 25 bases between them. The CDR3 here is CASSLPQDGELPLNTEAFF. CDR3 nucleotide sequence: TGTGCCAGCAGCCTACCGCAGGACGGCGAGCTGCCCTTGAACACTGAAGCTTTCTTT.

This CDR3 is CASSAQGYEQYF. The CDR3 nucleotides are TGTGCCAGCAGTGCGCAAGGGTACGAGCAGTACTTC. The chain links TRBV6-2 or TRBV6-3 to TRBJ2-7; D gene ambiguous. The CDR3 contains 12 residues. The germline CDR1 and CDR2 sequences are MNHEY and SVGEGT. V dropped 5 bases and J dropped 4 bases, with 9 bases sitting between them.

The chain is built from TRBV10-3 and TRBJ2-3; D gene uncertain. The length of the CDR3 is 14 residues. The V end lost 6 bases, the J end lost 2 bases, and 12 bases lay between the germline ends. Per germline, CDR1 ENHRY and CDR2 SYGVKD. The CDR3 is CAISRTGSTDTQYF. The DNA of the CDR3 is TGTGCCATCAGCCGAACGGGTTCCACAGATACGCAGTATTTT.

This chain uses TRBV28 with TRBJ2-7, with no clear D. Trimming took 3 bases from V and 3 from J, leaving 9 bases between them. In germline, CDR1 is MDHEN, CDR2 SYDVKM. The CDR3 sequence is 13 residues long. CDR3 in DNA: TGTGCCAGCAGTTTGATCACAAACTACGAGCAGTACTTC. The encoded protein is CASSLITNYEQYF.

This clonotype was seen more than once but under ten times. The CDR3 coding sequence is TGTGCCAGCAGTTTAGTCCTAGCGGGGGACAATGAGCAGTTCTTC. Translation gives CASSLVLAGDNEQFF. The chain links TRBV28 to TRBJ2-1; TRBD2 aligns across 10 bases. Losses at the gene ends were 2 bases for V and 5 bases for J; bases not matched to a gene: 3. Germline CDR1 reads MDHEN; CDR2 reads SYDVKM. The CDR3 covers 15 residues.

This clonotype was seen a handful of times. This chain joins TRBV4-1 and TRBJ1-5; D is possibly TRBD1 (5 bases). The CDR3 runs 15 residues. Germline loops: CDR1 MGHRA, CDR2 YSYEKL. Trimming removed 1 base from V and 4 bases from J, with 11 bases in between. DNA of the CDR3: TGCGCCAGCAGCCAAGGGGACCGGGTGAATCAGCCCCAGCATTTT. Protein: CASSQGDRVNQPQHF.